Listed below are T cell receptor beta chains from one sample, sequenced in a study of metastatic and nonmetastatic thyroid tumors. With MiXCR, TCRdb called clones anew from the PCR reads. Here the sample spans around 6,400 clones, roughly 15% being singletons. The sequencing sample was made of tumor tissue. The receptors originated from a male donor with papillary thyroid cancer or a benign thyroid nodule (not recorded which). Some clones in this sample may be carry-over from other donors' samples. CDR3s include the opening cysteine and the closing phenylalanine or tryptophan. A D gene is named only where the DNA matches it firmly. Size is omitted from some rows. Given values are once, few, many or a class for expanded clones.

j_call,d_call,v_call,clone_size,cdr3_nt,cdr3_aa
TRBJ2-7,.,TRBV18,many,TGTGCCAGCTCACCGGGAGCCGCCGGCTACGAGCAGTACTTC,CASSPGAAGYEQYF
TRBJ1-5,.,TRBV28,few,TGTGCCAGCAGCTCGGGACATATGGGGGTAAGCAATCAGCCCCAGCATTTT,CASSSGHMGVSNQPQHF
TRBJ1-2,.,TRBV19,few,TGTGCCAGTAGTATAAGGGATGGCTACACCTTC,CASSIRDGYTF
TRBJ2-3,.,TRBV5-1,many,TGCGCCAGCAGCTTGTGGGGAGTTGGCGGGAACACAGATACGCAGTATTTT,CASSLWGVGGNTDTQYF
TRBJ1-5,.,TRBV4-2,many,TGTGCCAGCAGCCAGTCCACTGCCGCGCAGAATCAGCCCCAGCATTTT,CASSQSTAAQNQPQHF
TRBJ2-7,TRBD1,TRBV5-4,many,TGTGCCAGCAGCGCCGGGACAGGGTGGTACGAGCAGTACTTC,CASSAGTGWYEQYF
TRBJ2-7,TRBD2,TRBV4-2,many,TGTGCCAGCAGCCAAGGAAGCGCCAGCGGGAGGTCCTACGAGCAGTACTTC,CASSQGSASGRSYEQYF
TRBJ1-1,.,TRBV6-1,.,TGTGCCAGCAGCGTGGACGCCCGAGGTACTGAAGCTTTCTTT,CASSVDARGTEAFF
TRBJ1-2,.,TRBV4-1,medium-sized,TGCGCCAGCAGCCAAGAAGGCCCCGTGCTGGGCTACACCTTC,CASSQEGPVLGYTF
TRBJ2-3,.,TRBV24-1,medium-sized,TGTGCCACCAGTGATTTGGGCGATACGCAGTATTTT,CATSDLGDTQYF
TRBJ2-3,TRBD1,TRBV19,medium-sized,TGTGCCACCGCGACAGGGGCAGATACGCAGTATTTT,CATATGADTQYF
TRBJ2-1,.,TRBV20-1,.,TGCAGTAACGGCGGGACCGCGGATGAGCAGTTCTTC,CSNGGTADEQFF